These T cell receptor beta chains were read from a single sample in a study of patients and donors after allogeneic stem cell transplantation. MiXCR was run by TCRdb on the RT-PCR reads, yielding one entry per CDR3 protein. The sample has fewer than 180,000 distinct CDR3 sequences; approximately 35% are singletons. Input material: blood, either unsorted or a sorted T cell fraction (not recorded which). Every receptor here comes from a human donor who was either an allogeneic HSCT recipient or a stem cell or donor lymphocyte infusion donor (not recorded which). It is not recorded whose cells these are; they may come from a transplant donor. CDR3s include the opening cysteine and the closing phenylalanine or tryptophan. Fields, in order: CDR3 DNA, CDR3 protein, J gene, D gene, clone size, V gene. D genes are given only for firm matches. Clone size appears in some rows only: once, few, many, or a class for an expanded clone.

cdr3_nt: TGCGCCAGCAGCCAAGATTGGGGGCTGGGAGGAAACACCATATATTTT
cdr3_aa: CASSQDWGLGGNTIYF
j_call: TRBJ1-3
d_call: .
clone_size: .
v_call: TRBV4-3

cdr3_nt: TGTGCCAGCAGTTCTGGGACAGGATCCAATCAGCCCCAGCATTTT
cdr3_aa: CASSSGTGSNQPQHF
j_call: TRBJ1-5
d_call: TRBD1
clone_size: .
v_call: TRBV6-5

cdr3_nt: TGTGCCAGCAGCTTAAATGGGAGAAACACTGAAGCTTTCTTT
cdr3_aa: CASSLNGRNTEAFF
j_call: TRBJ1-1
d_call: .
clone_size: .
v_call: TRBV7-3

cdr3_nt: TGTGCCAGCAGTCCCTACCCAGGGGTCACTGAAGCTTTCTTT
cdr3_aa: CASSPYPGVTEAFF
j_call: TRBJ1-1
d_call: .
clone_size: .
v_call: TRBV6-2/TRBV6-3

cdr3_nt: TGTGCCAGCACCTTGGACTTCTCTAAGCTGGATGAGCAGTTCTTC
cdr3_aa: CASTLDFSKLDEQFF
j_call: TRBJ2-1
d_call: .
clone_size: few
v_call: TRBV12-3/TRBV12-4

cdr3_nt: TGTGCCAGCAGTTCGGGCGGCAAACCCCTCCACTTT
cdr3_aa: CASSSGGKPLHF
j_call: TRBJ1-6
d_call: .
clone_size: .
v_call: TRBV12-3/TRBV12-4

cdr3_nt: TGTGCCACCAGCAGGAAAACGATCACCGGGGAGCTGTTTTTT
cdr3_aa: CATSRKTITGELFF
j_call: TRBJ2-2
d_call: .
clone_size: .
v_call: TRBV15

cdr3_nt: TGTGCCAGCAGAGAAAGGACAGGGAACACTGAAGCTTTCTTT
cdr3_aa: CASRERTGNTEAFF
j_call: TRBJ1-1
d_call: TRBD1
clone_size: .
v_call: TRBV2

cdr3_nt: TGCAGTGCTAGAGACAGCCTGAACACTGAAGCTTTCTTT
cdr3_aa: CSARDSLNTEAFF
j_call: TRBJ1-1
d_call: .
clone_size: few
v_call: TRBV20-1

cdr3_nt: TGCGCCAGTTCAGGGGGCAATGGCTACACCTTC
cdr3_aa: CASSGGNGYTF
j_call: TRBJ1-2
d_call: TRBD1
clone_size: few
v_call: TRBV5-1

cdr3_nt: TGTGCCAGCAGCCCACAGGGAACTGAAGCTTTCTTT
cdr3_aa: CASSPQGTEAFF
j_call: TRBJ1-1
d_call: .
clone_size: few
v_call: TRBV7-9

cdr3_nt: TGTGCCAGCAGGGACACACAGGGGGCGAGTGGAAACACCATATATTTT
cdr3_aa: CASRDTQGASGNTIYF
j_call: TRBJ1-3
d_call: TRBD1
clone_size: few
v_call: TRBV2

cdr3_nt: TGTGCCAGCAGTTACGAGACAGGGGGCGCGATTTCCTACAATGAGCAGTTCTTC
cdr3_aa: CASSYETGGAISYNEQFF
j_call: TRBJ2-1
d_call: TRBD1
clone_size: .
v_call: TRBV6-2/TRBV6-3

cdr3_nt: TGTGCCAGCTGCCCGGACCTACAGGGGGCGCGAACCGGGGAGCTGTTTTTT
cdr3_aa: CASCPDLQGARTGELFF
j_call: TRBJ2-2
d_call: TRBD1
clone_size: .
v_call: TRBV6-2/TRBV6-3

cdr3_nt: TGTGCCAGCAGCAAAAGGGGACAGGGATCCTACAATGAGCAGTTCTTC
cdr3_aa: CASSKRGQGSYNEQFF
j_call: TRBJ2-1
d_call: .
clone_size: .
v_call: TRBV21-1

cdr3_nt: TGTGCCAGCAGCGTAGAGGTAGACGACATGAACACTGAAGCTTTCTTT
cdr3_aa: CASSVEVDDMNTEAFF
j_call: TRBJ1-1
d_call: .
clone_size: few
v_call: TRBV9

cdr3_nt: TGTGCCTCCGGAGGGGCGGTGAAAGGCACTGAAGCTTTCTTT
cdr3_aa: CASGGAVKGTEAFF
j_call: TRBJ1-1
d_call: .
clone_size: few
v_call: TRBV24-1

cdr3_nt: TGTGCCAGCAGTTTATCGGACAGGGCCTACGAGCAGTACTTC
cdr3_aa: CASSLSDRAYEQYF
j_call: TRBJ2-7
d_call: TRBD1
clone_size: .
v_call: TRBV28

cdr3_nt: TGTGCCAGCAGCTTCGGGAGGACTAGCGGGTACACCGGGGAGCTGTTTTTT
cdr3_aa: CASSFGRTSGYTGELFF
j_call: TRBJ2-2
d_call: TRBD2
clone_size: .
v_call: TRBV5-6

cdr3_nt: TGTGCCTTACCAGGGAATAACTATGGCTACACCTTC
cdr3_aa: CALPGNNYGYTF
j_call: TRBJ1-2
d_call: .
clone_size: .
v_call: TRBV7-2

cdr3_nt: TGTGCCAGCAGCTCGGGACAGGGCCCCGGAAACACCATATATTTT
cdr3_aa: CASSSGQGPGNTIYF
j_call: TRBJ1-3
d_call: TRBD1
clone_size: few
v_call: TRBV7-3

cdr3_nt: TGCAGTGCTTCTCGGGACACCAACACTGAAGCTTTCTTT
cdr3_aa: CSASRDTNTEAFF
j_call: TRBJ1-1
d_call: .
clone_size: few
v_call: TRBV20-1

cdr3_nt: TGTGCCAGCAGTTACAGGGAGGATTCACCCCTCCACTTT
cdr3_aa: CASSYREDSPLHF
j_call: TRBJ1-6
d_call: .
clone_size: few
v_call: TRBV6-5

cdr3_nt: TGCAGCGCCTTGACGACAGGGGTCCAAGAGACCCAGTACTTC
cdr3_aa: CSALTTGVQETQYF
j_call: TRBJ2-5
d_call: TRBD1
clone_size: few
v_call: TRBV29-1

cdr3_nt: TGTGCCAGCAGTGAGAGACAGGGAAATGAAAAACTGTTTTTT
cdr3_aa: CASSERQGNEKLFF
j_call: TRBJ1-4
d_call: TRBD1
clone_size: .
v_call: TRBV12-3/TRBV12-4

cdr3_nt: TGTGCCAGCAGCGCCGGGACAGGGGGCGTCCTCAGGGATACGCAGTATTTT
cdr3_aa: CASSAGTGGVLRDTQYF
j_call: TRBJ2-3
d_call: TRBD1
clone_size: .
v_call: TRBV7-3

cdr3_nt: TGTGCCAGCAGCCAGATGAACAGCGAAACTGAAGCTTTCTTT
cdr3_aa: CASSQMNSETEAFF
j_call: TRBJ1-1
d_call: .
clone_size: many
v_call: TRBV12-3/TRBV12-4

cdr3_nt: TGTGCCAGCAGCCAACGCGGACTACACAATGAGCAGTTCTTC
cdr3_aa: CASSQRGLHNEQFF
j_call: TRBJ2-1
d_call: .
clone_size: many
v_call: TRBV4-2

cdr3_nt: TGTGCCAGCAGTTTAGTGGGCAGACCTAGTACAAAGAACACTGAAGCTTTCTTT
cdr3_aa: CASSLVGRPSTKNTEAFF
j_call: TRBJ1-1
d_call: .
clone_size: .
v_call: TRBV12-3/TRBV12-4

cdr3_nt: TGCAGTGCTAGAGGTTTCAGGGGAGACTATGGCTACACCTTC
cdr3_aa: CSARGFRGDYGYTF
j_call: TRBJ1-2
d_call: .
clone_size: .
v_call: TRBV20-1

cdr3_nt: TGTGCCACCCAGGGGGCCCGTGAAGATGAGCAGTTCTTC
cdr3_aa: CATQGAREDEQFF
j_call: TRBJ2-1
d_call: TRBD1
clone_size: .
v_call: TRBV15

cdr3_nt: TGCAGCGCCGGTCAGGGAAACACTGAAGCTTTCTTT
cdr3_aa: CSAGQGNTEAFF
j_call: TRBJ1-1
d_call: .
clone_size: .
v_call: TRBV29-1

cdr3_nt: TGCAGTGCTAGTAGCAGTAACTATGGCTACACCTTC
cdr3_aa: CSASSSNYGYTF
j_call: TRBJ1-2
d_call: .
clone_size: .
v_call: TRBV20-1

cdr3_nt: TGTGCCAGCAGTTACCCGGAGGGGGGGAGCAATCAGCCCCAGCATTTT
cdr3_aa: CASSYPEGGSNQPQHF
j_call: TRBJ1-5
d_call: .
clone_size: few
v_call: TRBV6-6

cdr3_nt: TGCGCCAGCAGCCAGCGACAGGGGTCCGGGGAGCTGTTTTTT
cdr3_aa: CASSQRQGSGELFF
j_call: TRBJ2-2
d_call: TRBD1
clone_size: few
v_call: TRBV4-3